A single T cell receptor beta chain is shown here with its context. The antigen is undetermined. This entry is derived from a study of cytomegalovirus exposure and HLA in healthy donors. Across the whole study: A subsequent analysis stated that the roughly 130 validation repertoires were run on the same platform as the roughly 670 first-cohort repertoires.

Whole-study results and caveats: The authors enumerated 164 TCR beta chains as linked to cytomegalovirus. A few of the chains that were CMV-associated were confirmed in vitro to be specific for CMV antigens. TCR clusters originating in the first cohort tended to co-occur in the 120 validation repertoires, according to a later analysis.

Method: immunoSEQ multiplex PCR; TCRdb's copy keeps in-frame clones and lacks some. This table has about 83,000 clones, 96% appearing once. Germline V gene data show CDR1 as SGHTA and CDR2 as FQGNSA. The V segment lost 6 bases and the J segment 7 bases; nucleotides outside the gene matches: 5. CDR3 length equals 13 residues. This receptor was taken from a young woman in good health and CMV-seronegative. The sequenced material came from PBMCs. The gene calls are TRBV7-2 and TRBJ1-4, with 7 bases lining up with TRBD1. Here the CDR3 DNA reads TGTGCCAGCAGGAAAGACAGGGTTGAAAAACTGTTTTTT. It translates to CASRKDRVEKLFF.